This TCR beta chain was sequenced for a study of T cell repertoires in cytomegalovirus infection. Overall study context: The public TCR beta signatures pointed to both CMV infection and matching HLA type.

Regarding this clonotype: Its specificity is unknown.

The CDR3 sequence is 14 residues long. J gave up 4 bases and V 8 bases, and 5 bases lay outside the gene matches. The V gene's germline CDR1 is MNHEY and CDR2 SMNVEV (reference sequence). TCRdb re-called the reads with MiXCR, one entry per CDR3 protein. Among about 900,000 distinct CDR3 sequences listed, 31% were seen once. The V gene is TRBV27, the J gene TRBJ2-2; the match to TRBD1 covers 9 bases. The sample consisted of cultured CD8+ T cells from PBMCs, taken from culture after CMV antigen stimulation. This TCR came from a human donor in good health (CMV status not recorded). Some clones in this sample may be carry-over from other donors' samples. The CDR3 here is CASHRGPGTGELFF. DNA of the CDR3: TGTGCCAGCCACAGGGGGCCGGGCACCGGGGAGCTGTTTTTT.